These 27 T cell receptor beta chains were sequenced from one sample in a study of blood T cell repertoires in COVID-19. Assay used: immunoSEQ multiplex PCR; TCRdb lists only in-frame clones, some missing. The repertoire holds 180,000 or so clones, with roughly 86% as singletons. Sequencing was performed on peripheral blood. The receptor source for this set is a middle-aged man with active or convalescent COVID-19.

The chain uses TRBV28 and TRBJ1-4; 7 bases map to TRBD1. Germline-derived CDR1 and CDR2 are MDHEN and SYDVKM. The CDR3 length is 14 residues. Trimming cost V 6 bases and J 5 bases; bases outside gene matches: 6. The CDR3 protein is CASRLGGANEKLFF. The CDR3 DNA follows: TGTGCCAGCAGACTAGGGGGCGCGAATGAAAAACTGTTTTTT.

J is TRBJ2-2 and V is TRBV3-1 (or the pseudogene TRBV3-2); TRBD1 aligns across 7 bases. The V gene's germline CDR1 is LGHDT and CDR2 YNNKEL (reference sequence). The V and J ends lost 3 bases and 5 bases, in that order; junction bases with no gene match: 9. The CDR3 is 16 amino acids. This CDR3 reads CASSHYVGRGTGELFF. Written as DNA, the CDR3 is TGTGCCAGCAGCCATTACGTAGGCAGGGGGACCGGGGAGCTGTTTTTT.

The V and J genes are TRBV6-1 and TRBJ1-4; a possible D gene is TRBD1 (5 bases). The CDR3 is 15 amino acids. The germline V gene has CDR1 MNHNS and CDR2 SASEGT. Trimming left V 1 base short and J 5 bases short, with 11 bases between. The CDR3 protein is CASSEVGQTNEKLFF. CDR3 nucleotides: TGTGCCAGCAGTGAAGTGGGGCAGACAAATGAAAAACTGTTTTTT.

V is TRBV12-5 and J is TRBJ2-5; a weak D match, TRBD1 (6 bases). CDR1 is LGHNT, CDR2 FRNRAP, per germline. Trimming removed 8 bases at V and 2 bases at J, with 9 bases between. The CDR3 extends over 12 amino acids. The CDR3 loop is CASLDSQETQYF. In DNA form, the CDR3 reads TGTGCTAGTCTGGACAGTCAAGAGACCCAGTACTTC.

The J gene is TRBJ2-3, the V gene TRBV19, with D perhaps matching TRBD2 (6 bases). CDR3 size: 16 residues. Looked up from germline, CDR1 is LNHDA and CDR2 is SQIVND (reference sequence). The V end lost 8 bases, the J end lost 6 bases, and 24 bases lay between the germline ends. The CDR3 spells CASANGGAIRGDTQYF. CDR3 DNA sequence: TGTGCCAGTGCTAACGGAGGGGCTATCCGAGGGGATACGCAGTATTTT.

The CDR3 loop is CASSRDRGQETQYF. The CDR3 coding sequence is TGTGCCAGCAGTCGGGACAGGGGGCAAGAGACCCAGTACTTC. The rearrangement uses TRBV5-4 and TRBJ2-5; 11 bases match TRBD1. Germline loops: CDR1 SGHNT, CDR2 YYREEE (reference sequence). V shed 5 bases, J shed 2 bases, and the junction held 2 bases outside the gene matches. The CDR3 loop spans 14 amino acids.

V gene TRBV9 combines with J gene TRBJ2-5; no firm D call. Germline V CDR1 and CDR2: SGDLS, YYNGEE. This CDR3 has 15 amino acids. With 4 bases removed from V and 1 base from J, the gap between germline ends came to 14 bases. The CDR3 DNA reads TGTGCCAGCAGCCCCCTAGGCCTAATCCAAGAGACCCAGTACTTC. Its protein is CASSPLGLIQETQYF.

The chain's CDR3 is CASSSAYEQYF. The CDR3 DNA is TGTGCCAGCAGCAGTGCGTACGAGCAGTACTTC. V usage is TRBV11-2 and J usage is TRBJ2-7; D gene unclear. Germline V gene data show CDR1 as SGHAT and CDR2 as FQNNGV. Trimming took 5 bases from V and 4 from J, leaving 6 bases between them. CDR3 length: 11 residues.

J is TRBJ2-1 and V is TRBV6-2 or TRBV6-3; 9 bases map to TRBD2. Losses at the gene ends were 2 bases for V and 6 bases for J; bases not matched to a gene: 17. This CDR3 comprises 19 residues. CDR1 and CDR2 from the germline V gene are MNHEY and SVGEGT. The CDR3 protein is CASSYRDNKRGVWGNEQFF. Written as DNA, the CDR3 is TGTGCCAGCAGTTACCGGGACAACAAGCGGGGGGTTTGGGGCAATGAGCAGTTCTTC.

The sample holds a few counts of this clone. V and J are TRBV4-1 and TRBJ2-4; TRBD1 is a possible D gene (6 bases). The CDR3 extends over 19 amino acids. Germline CDR1 and CDR2: MGHRA and YSYEKL. Trimming took 0 bases from V and 1 from J, leaving 19 bases between them. The DNA for the CDR3 is TGCGCCAGCAGCCAAGATGGCGGCAGGGGAAGTTCGGCCAAAAACATTCAGTACTTC. Translated, it gives CASSQDGGRGSSAKNIQYF.

This chain links TRBV4-1 with TRBJ1-5; possibly TRBD1 for D (6 bases). In germline, CDR1 is MGHRA, CDR2 YSYEKL. The ends were cut back, 1 base at V and 1 base at J, with 14 bases in the middle. The CDR3 sequence is 17 residues long. The CDR3 nucleotides are TGCGCCAGCAGCCAAGGTGGGCGGGGGGCCAGCAATCAGCCCCAGCATTTT. Translation gives CASSQGGRGASNQPQHF.

This clone showed up just a few times. V and J are TRBV29-1 and TRBJ2-6; D gene ambiguous. Germline V gene data show CDR1 as SQVTM and CDR2 as ANQGSEA. The CDR3 runs to 13 residues. V lost 6 bases, J lost 4 bases, and 10 bases lay in between. CDR3 DNA sequence: TGCAGCGTCTCGGTTGCCGGGGCCAACGTCCTGACTTTC. Its protein product is CSVSVAGANVLTF.

The genes are TRBV27 and TRBJ1-6; 7 bases line up with TRBD1. V trimming: 4 bases; J trimming: 7 bases; junction bases outside the gene matches: 4. CDR3 length: 14 residues. CDR1 and CDR2 from the germline V gene are MNHEY and SMNVEV (reference sequence). In DNA, the CDR3 is TGTGCCAGCAGTTCGGGACAGAAAAATTCACCCCTCCACTTT. This codes for CASSSGQKNSPLHF.

The chain has TRBV4-1 and TRBJ1-5, with TRBD1 matching 11 bases. Looked up from germline, CDR1 is MGHRA and CDR2 is YSYEKL. V was pared by 0 bases and J by 4 bases, with 2 bases of the junction left unmatched. The CDR3 totals 16 residues. CDR3 in amino acids: CASSQDGDRGNQPQHF. CDR3 DNA: TGCGCCAGCAGCCAAGATGGGGACAGGGGGAATCAGCCCCAGCATTTT.

This clone was recorded a few times. The chain joins TRBV5-4 to TRBJ2-2, with D tentatively TRBD1 (6 bases). V was clipped by 0 bases and J by 4 bases, with 7 bases between them. Germline CDR1 reads SGHNT; CDR2 reads YYREEE (reference sequence). The CDR3 sequence is 14 residues long. The CDR3 DNA reads TGTGCCAGCAGCTTGGGAGGGGGCACCGGGGAGCTGTTTTTT. Translated: CASSLGGGTGELFF. The variable domain in full, with the rest retrieved from reference TRBV5-4 and TRBJ2-2, is ETGVTQSPTHLIKTRGQQVTLRCSSQSGHNTVSWYQQALGQGPQFIFQYYREEENGRGNFPPRFSGLQFPNYSSELNVNALELDDSALYLCASSLGGGTGELFFGEGSRLTVL.

The chain couples TRBV4-2 to TRBJ1-1, with no clear D. V lost 1 base, J lost 6 bases, and 12 bases lay in between. CDR1 is LGHNA and CDR2 is YNFKEQ in the germline V gene. The CDR3 sequence is 14 residues long. CDR3 nucleotides: TGTGCCAGCAGCCAAGTTGGAAAAGAGGCTGAAGCTTTCTTT. This encodes CASSQVGKEAEAFF.

This chain uses TRBV10-3 with TRBJ2-2, with 9 positions matching TRBD1. The J segment lost 1 base and the V segment lost 8 bases, leaving 11 bases of the junction unmatched. Per germline, CDR1 ENHRY and CDR2 SYGVKD. The CDR3 is 17 amino acids. Written as DNA, the CDR3 is TGTGCCATCCAGAATGATTTGACAGGGGGGAACACCGGGGAGCTGTTTTTT. As protein: CAIQNDLTGGNTGELFF.

This sequence joins TRBV28 and TRBJ1-1; D remains unclear. Trimming stripped 6 bases from V and 10 bases from J, with 21 bases between. CDR1 is MDHEN, CDR2 SYDVKM, per germline. The CDR3 extends over 14 amino acids. CDR3 bases: TGTGCCAGCAGCCCACCCCCGGGAGCCCCGGGAGCTTTCTTT. Amino acids: CASSPPPGAPGAFF.

CDR3 coding DNA: TGTGCCAGTAGTATAGGTTGGCCACCCGGGGAGCTGTTTTTT. It yields the protein CASSIGWPPGELFF. This chain uses TRBV19 with TRBJ2-2; D is ambiguous. Germline CDR1 is LNHDA and CDR2 is SQIVND (reference sequence). V gave up 1 base and J gave up 6 bases, with 9 bases separating them. The CDR3 has 14 amino acids.

The chain combines TRBV6-6 with TRBJ2-5, with 12 bases identical to TRBD2. The trim removed 2 bases at V and 5 bases at J, leaving 3 bases unmatched. Per germline, CDR1 MNHNY and CDR2 SVGAGI (reference sequence). The CDR3 loop spans 15 amino acids. The CDR3 region is CASSYAGLAGETQYF. The CDR3 DNA is TGTGCCAGCAGTTACGCGGGACTAGCGGGTGAGACCCAGTACTTC.

The J gene is TRBJ1-2, the V gene TRBV10-3; D remains ambiguous. CDR3 length: 13 residues. Looked up from germline, CDR1 is ENHRY and CDR2 is SYGVKD. The V and J ends lost 4 bases and 3 bases respectively, with 9 bases between them. The CDR3 coding sequence is TGTGCCATCAGTGTGAACCCAGACTATGGCTACACCTTC. Translation gives CAISVNPDYGYTF.

This chain links TRBV14 with TRBJ1-3; no firm D call. CDR1 SGHDN and CDR2 FVKESK come from the germline V gene. There are 14 residues in the CDR3. Trimming left V 0 bases short and J 4 bases short, with 7 bases between. The CDR3 is CASSQDGQGNTIYF. The CDR3 DNA reads TGTGCCAGCAGCCAAGATGGGCAAGGAAACACCATATATTTT.

The rearrangement uses TRBV30 and TRBJ2-7; 7 bases agree with TRBD1. The germline V gene has CDR1 GTSNPN and CDR2 SVGIG (reference sequence). This CDR3 spans 15 amino acids. J lost 7 bases, V lost 1 base, and 13 bases had no gene match. The CDR3 sequence: CAWSAPTQGSEEQYF. CDR3 bases: TGTGCCTGGAGTGCCCCTACACAGGGGTCTGAAGAGCAGTACTTC. The full variable domain, with the rest looked up from reference TRBV30 and TRBJ2-7, is SQTIHQWPATLVQPVGSPLSLECTVEGTSNPNLYWYRQAAGRGLQLLFYSVGIGQISSEVPQNLSASRPQDRQFILSSKKLLLSDSGFYLCAWSAPTQGSEEQYFGPGTRLTVT.

The chain recombines TRBV12-5 with TRBJ1-1; D gene unclear. The germline V gene has CDR1 LGHNT and CDR2 FRNRAP. Trimming cost V 6 bases and J 7 bases, with 21 bases left between them. This CDR3 has 15 amino acids. CDR3 in DNA: TGTGCTAGTGGGCTCGATTGGCGGGAGGTAGGTGAAGCTTTCTTT. Protein: CASGLDWREVGEAFF.

The V and J genes are TRBV6-5 and TRBJ2-3, with D perhaps TRBD2 (6 bases). The CDR3 consists of 14 residues. With 4 bases removed from V and 8 bases from J, the gap between germline ends came to 16 bases. Germline-derived CDR1 and CDR2 are MNHEY and SVGAGI. The CDR3 here is CASSSSRRGSTQYF. CDR3 coding DNA: TGTGCCAGCAGTTCTTCCCGACGGGGGAGTACGCAGTATTTT.

The chain recombines TRBV9 with TRBJ2-2; perhaps TRBD1 as D (5 bases). Trimming cost V 2 bases and J 0 bases, with 8 bases left between them. Germline-derived CDR1 and CDR2 are SGDLS and YYNGEE. The CDR3 consists of 15 residues. The CDR3 nucleotides are TGTGCCAGCAGCGTTGCAGGGACGAACACCGGGGAGCTGTTTTTT. Protein: CASSVAGTNTGELFF.

The chain recombines TRBV6-2 or TRBV6-3 with TRBJ2-1; 11 bases match TRBD2. CDR3 length: 19 residues. With 2 bases clipped from V and 0 bases from J, the junction kept 9 bases outside the gene matches. Germline CDR1 and CDR2: MNHEY and SVGEGT. As DNA, the CDR3 is TGTGCCAGCAGTTACCCGGCTAGCGGGGGGCCAAGCTCCTACAATGAGCAGTTCTTC. Residues: CASSYPASGGPSSYNEQFF.